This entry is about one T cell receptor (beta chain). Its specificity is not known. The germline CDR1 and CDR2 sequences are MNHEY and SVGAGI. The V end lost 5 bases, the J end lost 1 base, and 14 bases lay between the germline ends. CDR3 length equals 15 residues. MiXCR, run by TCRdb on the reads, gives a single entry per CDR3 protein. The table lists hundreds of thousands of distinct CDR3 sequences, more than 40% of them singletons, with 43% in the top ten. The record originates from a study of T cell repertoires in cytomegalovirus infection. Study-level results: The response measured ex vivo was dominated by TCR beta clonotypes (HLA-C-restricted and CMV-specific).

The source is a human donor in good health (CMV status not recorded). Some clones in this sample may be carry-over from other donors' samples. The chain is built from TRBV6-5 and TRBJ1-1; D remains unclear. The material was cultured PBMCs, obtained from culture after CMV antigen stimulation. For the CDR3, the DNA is TGTGCCAGCAGTACCCTCCGACTACCGAACACTGAAGCTTTCTTT. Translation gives CASSTLRLPNTEAFF.